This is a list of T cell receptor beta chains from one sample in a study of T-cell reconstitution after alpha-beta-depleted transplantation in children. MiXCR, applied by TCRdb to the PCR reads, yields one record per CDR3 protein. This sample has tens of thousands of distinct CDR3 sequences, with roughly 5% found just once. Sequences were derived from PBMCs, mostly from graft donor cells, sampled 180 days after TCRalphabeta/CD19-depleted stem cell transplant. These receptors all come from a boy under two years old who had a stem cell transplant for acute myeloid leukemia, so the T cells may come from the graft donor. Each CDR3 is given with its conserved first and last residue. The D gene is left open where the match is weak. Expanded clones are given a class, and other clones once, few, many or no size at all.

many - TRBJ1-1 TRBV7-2 TGTGCCAGCAGCTTAGTTCCGGGGGCTGAAGCTTTCTTT CASSLVPGAEAFF
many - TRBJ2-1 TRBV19 TGTGCCAGTAGTATCTACAATGAGCAGTTCTTC CASSIYNEQFF
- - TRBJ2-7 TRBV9 TGTGCCAGCAGCCCACCCCCGGGCGGATCCTACGAGCAGTACTTC CASSPPPGGSYEQYF
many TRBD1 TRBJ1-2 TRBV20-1 TGCAGTGCTAAATCAGGACAGGACTATGGCTACACCTTC CSAKSGQDYGYTF
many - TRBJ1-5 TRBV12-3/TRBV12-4 TGTGCCAGCAGAGCGTATAGCAATCAGCCCCAGCATTTT CASRAYSNQPQHF
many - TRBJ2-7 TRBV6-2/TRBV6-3 TGTGCCAGCAGTTACTACCCCAACTACGAGCAGTACTTC CASSYYPNYEQYF
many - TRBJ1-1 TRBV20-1 TGCAGTGCTAGAGATGTCAGGAACACTGAAGCTTTCTTT CSARDVRNTEAFF
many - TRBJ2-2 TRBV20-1 TGCAGTGCTAGGGGACTGTCAACCGGGGAGCTGTTTTTT CSARGLSTGELFF
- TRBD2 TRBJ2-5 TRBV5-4 TGTGCCAGCAGGTCGGCTAGCGGGTCAGAGACCCAGTACTTC CASRSASGSETQYF
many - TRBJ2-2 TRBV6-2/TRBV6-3 TGTGCCAGCAGTTACCCCCTAGGGAGCGCGGAGCTGTTTTTT CASSYPLGSAELFF
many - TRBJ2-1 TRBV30 TGTGCCTGGAGTCGGGACCGATTGCCCTACAATGAGCAGTTCTTC CAWSRDRLPYNEQFF
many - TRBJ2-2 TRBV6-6 TGTGCCAGCAATAAGCAAACCGGGGAGCTGTTTTTT CASNKQTGELFF
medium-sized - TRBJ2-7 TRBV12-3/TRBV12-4 TGTGCCAGCAGTTTAGTTAACCCCCACGAGCAGTACTTC CASSLVNPHEQYF
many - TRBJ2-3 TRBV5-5 TGTGCCAGCAGCTTGAAACAGGTGGAGAGCACAGATACGCAGTATTTT CASSLKQVESTDTQYF
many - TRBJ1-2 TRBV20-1 TGCAGTGCTAGAGTCCGGGACATATATGGCTACACCTTC CSARVRDIYGYTF
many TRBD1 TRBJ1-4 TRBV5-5 TGTGCCAGCAGCGATCTGACAGGGGGTAGTGGTGAAAAACTGTTTTTT CASSDLTGGSGEKLFF
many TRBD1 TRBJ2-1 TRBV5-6 TGTGCCAGCAGCTGGGACAGGGGGCAGGACAATGAGCAGTTCTTC CASSWDRGQDNEQFF
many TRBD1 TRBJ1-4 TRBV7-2 TGTGCCAGCAGCTTAGGAGCCTGGACAGGGGGCGGTGGAAAACTGTTTTTT CASSLGAWTGGGGKLFF
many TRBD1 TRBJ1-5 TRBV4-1 TGCGCCAGCAGCCAAGGGGTGACAGGGTTGTTGGGGGGAAATCAGCCCCAGCATTTT CASSQGVTGLLGGNQPQHF
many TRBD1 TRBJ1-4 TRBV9 TGTGCCAGCAGCGTAGGAGGACAGGTTACAACTAATGAAAAACTGTTTTTT CASSVGGQVTTNEKLFF
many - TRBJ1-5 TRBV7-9 TGTGCCAGCAGCTTAACCGGGCGGTCGAATCAGCCCCAGCATTTT CASSLTGRSNQPQHF
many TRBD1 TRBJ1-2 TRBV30 TGTGCCTGGGTTGGCAGGGGGGATGGCTACACCTTC CAWVGRGDGYTF
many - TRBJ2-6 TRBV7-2 TGTGCCAGCAGCTTAAGTGTCTCTGGGGCCAACGTCCTGACTTTC CASSLSVSGANVLTF
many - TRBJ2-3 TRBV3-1 TGTGCCAGCAGCCCCCTCGGGGGGCCTAGCACAGATACGCAGTATTTT CASSPLGGPSTDTQYF
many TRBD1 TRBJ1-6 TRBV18 TGTGCCAGCTCAGGACAGGGACTGGATTCACCCCTCCACTTT CASSGQGLDSPLHF
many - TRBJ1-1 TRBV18 TGTGCCAGCTCAACCTACCGGGACGACACTGAAGCTTTCTTT CASSTYRDDTEAFF
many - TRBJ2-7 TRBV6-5 TGTGCCAGCAGTTACTCTTCCGTGGTAACAGGAAGGGAGCAGTACTTC CASSYSSVVTGREQYF
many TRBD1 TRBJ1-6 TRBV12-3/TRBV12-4 TGTGCCAGCAGCCGGGACAGGAGGAATTCACCCCTCCACTTT CASSRDRRNSPLHF
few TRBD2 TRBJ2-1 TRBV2 TGTGCCAGCAGTGAAGGATTCCAGCGGGGGCTGGGCAATGAGCAGTTCTTC CASSEGFQRGLGNEQFF
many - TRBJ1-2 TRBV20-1 TGCAGTGCTACAGAAACAGCACTGTCGGTACGTGGCTACACCTTC CSATETALSVRGYTF
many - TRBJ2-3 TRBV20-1 TGCAGTGCTGGGAGCCTATCTAGCACAGATACGCAGTATTTT CSAGSLSSTDTQYF
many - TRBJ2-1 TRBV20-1 TGCAGTGCTAGAGTTAAGGATGGCAGGCCCTACAATGAGCAGTTCTTC CSARVKDGRPYNEQFF
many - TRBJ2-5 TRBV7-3 TGTGCCAGCAGCCCCACCCCCGGAGAGACCCAGTACTTC CASSPTPGETQYF
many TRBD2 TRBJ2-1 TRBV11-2 TGTGCCAGCAGCGCTCTTCCGACTAGCGGGTATTACAATGAGCAGTTCTTC CASSALPTSGYYNEQFF
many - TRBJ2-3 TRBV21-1 TGTGCCAGCAGCAAGGGAAGCACAGATACGCAGTATTTT CASSKGSTDTQYF
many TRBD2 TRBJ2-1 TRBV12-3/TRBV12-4 TGTGCCAGCAGTCCCCAGCGGGGGGTGGGGCAGTTCTTC CASSPQRGVGQFF
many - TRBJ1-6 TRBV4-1 TGCGCCAGCAGCCAAGAGGGCGGCTATAATTCACCCCTCCACTTT CASSQEGGYNSPLHF
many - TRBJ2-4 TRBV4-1 TGCGCCAGCAGCCAAGATCCGAACAGGGCCAAAAACATTCAGTACTTC CASSQDPNRAKNIQYF
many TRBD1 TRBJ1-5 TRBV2 TGTGCCGGTTCGGGACAGGGAGTTCAGCCCCAGCATTTT CAGSGQGVQPQHF
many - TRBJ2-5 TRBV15 TGTGCCACCAGCAGCCCAGGGGGGTCGGAGACCCAGTACTTC CATSSPGGSETQYF
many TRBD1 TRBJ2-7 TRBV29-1 TGCAGCGTTGAAAGGACAGGCTCCCGCGAGCAGTACTTC CSVERTGSREQYF
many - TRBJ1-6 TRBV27 TGTGCCAGCACAGCGGGTAGCATATATAATTCACCCCTCCACTTT CASTAGSIYNSPLHF
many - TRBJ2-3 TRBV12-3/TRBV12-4 TGTGCCAGCAGTAGAACAGATACGCAGTATTTT CASSRTDTQYF
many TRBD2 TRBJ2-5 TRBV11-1 TGTGCCAGCGCGCGCGGGAGGTACCAAGAGACCCAGTACTTC CASARGRYQETQYF
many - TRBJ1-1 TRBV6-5 TGTGCCAGCAGTTCCGATAATTGGGTGAACACTGAAGCTTTCTTT CASSSDNWVNTEAFF
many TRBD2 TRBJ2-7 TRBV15 TGTGCCACCAGCAGAGTTGGGGGGGGGAGGACCGAGCAGTACTTC CATSRVGGGRTEQYF
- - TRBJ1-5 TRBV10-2 TGCGCCAGCAGTGCGGAGGGGGGGTTGCAGCCCCAGCATTTT CASSAEGGLQPQHF
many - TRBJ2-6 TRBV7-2 TGTGCCAGCAAGGGGGGTGGACCCTCTGGGGCCAACGTCCTGACTTTC CASKGGGPSGANVLTF
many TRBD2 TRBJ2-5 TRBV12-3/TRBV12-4 TGTGCCAGCAGCCAGATTAGCGGGGGGGCAGGGCAAGAGACCCAGTACTTC CASSQISGGAGQETQYF
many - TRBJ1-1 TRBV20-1 TGCAGTGCTAGAGGGGGGGGGTGGATGAACACTGAAGCTTTCTTT CSARGGGWMNTEAFF
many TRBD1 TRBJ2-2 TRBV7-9 TGTGCCAGCAGCTTAGGCTGGGACAGCTTGGTGACCGGGGAGCTGTTTTTT CASSLGWDSLVTGELFF
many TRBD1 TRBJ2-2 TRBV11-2 TGTGCCAGCAGCTGGGACAGGGGGAACACCGGGGAGCTGTTTTTT CASSWDRGNTGELFF
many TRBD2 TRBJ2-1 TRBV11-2 TGTGCCAGCAGCAAATTTCGGGGGGGCCTCGTCGATGAGCAGTTCTTC CASSKFRGGLVDEQFF
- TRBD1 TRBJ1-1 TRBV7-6 TGTGCCAGCAGCTCAGACACAGGGGTCTTTCCTGAAGCTTTCTTT CASSSDTGVFPEAFF